This T cell receptor beta chain comes out of a study of cytomegalovirus exposure and HLA in healthy donors. Background on the study: Unique TCRs from HLA-typed donors, 70 million to 100 million of them, were held in an early data release.

The CDR3 is 15 amino acids. CDR1 SGHAT and CDR2 FQNNGV come from the germline V gene. Trimming shortened V by 1 base and J by 4 bases, and 11 bases separated the two germline ends. 13 Jbeta primers and 60 Vbeta primers were used for the PCR. Libraries were prepared by immunoSEQ multiplex PCR; TCRdb keeps only in-frame clonotypes and omits some of them. Of 95,000 to 150,000 clones listed, roughly 15% are singletons. Overall study findings and caveats: A missense DCLRE1C variant was associated with V- and J-gene trimming of TCR beta chains in a later analysis, and an independent cohort replicated the association. Of the V segments, some could not be distinguished, including TRBV6-2 and TRBV6-3, and were excluded. Many donors carried some public TCRs, although rarity characterized most TCR sequences.

Note on this clone: Its antigen is as yet unknown.

Sequences were obtained from PBMCs. The TCR originated in a woman aged 18-35 years in good health and CMV-seronegative. The chain has TRBV11-2 and TRBJ2-1, with D tentatively TRBD2 (6 bases). The chain's CDR3 is CASSLGAGLYNEQFF. The CDR3, as DNA: TGTGCCAGCAGCTTAGGGGCGGGGCTGTACAATGAGCAGTTCTTC.